This T cell receptor beta chain was recovered during a study of cytomegalovirus exposure and HLA in healthy donors (dated by TCRdb to about 2017). Study-wide context: An earlier analysis of 587 of the donors reported approximately 290 Gb of sequence data and 117 million unique TCR beta sequences from 190 million or so T cells. An early release covering over 500 HLA-typed donors comprised approximately 300 gigabases of sequencing data and 65 million to 100 million unique TCR sequences. Of the roughly 390 genotyped donors, approximately 83% fell in the genetic ancestry cluster associated with self-reported Caucasian donors. The study aimed to test whether signatures of past pathogen exposure could be identified by cataloging public T cell receptors. Using immunosequencing, the study profiled T cell repertoires from some 670 subjects and related those repertoires to cytomegalovirus serostatus. A separate validation cohort of approximately 120 different subjects was used in addition to the roughly 670-subject first cohort. To predict cytomegalovirus infection status, the study combined high-throughput TCR immunosequencing, statistical association of individual TCRs with disease status, and machine learning. In a later analysis, previously published TCR beta repertoires from fewer than 750 donors were re-analyzed and high-resolution HLA genotyping was added so that TCR occurrence patterns could be studied. Rather than drawing on any new phenotypic data, the later analysis identified candidate immune exposures from TCR beta sequences and the way those sequences occurred across donors. In an earlier analysis of 587 of the donors, high-throughput TCR beta sequencing was used to judge whether each TCR beta V gene segment behaved as functional or pseudogenic. Donor age, sex, ethnicity and CMV serostatus were compiled alongside the repertoire data. A later genetic analysis took genome-wide SNP genotypes for about 55% of the 666 donors and used that subset as a discovery cohort. Every discovery cohort repertoire had been produced on one sequencing platform. Class I and class II HLA loci were covered by the typing at four-digit resolution. Typing coverage differed by locus: A, B, C, DRB1 and DQB1 were typed in roughly 620-640 donors, DQA1 in roughly 500, DPA1 in approximately 610, and DPB1 in 450 to 490. Because of strong linkage in the cohort, four or five DR-DQ haplotypes were treated as single units for association and clustering. On average, about 200,000 unique TCR beta nucleotide sequences were sequenced per donor among 398 genotyped donors of the cohort, with roughly 18% of those sequences being non-productive.

Note on this clone: No cognate antigen has been identified for it.

The library relied on the immunoSEQ multiplex PCR assay. For the multiplex PCR, a mixture combining 60 forward primers for TCR Vbeta segments and 13 reverse primers for TCR Jbeta segments was used. The CDR3 region of rearranged TCR beta genes was amplified from genomic DNA by a multiplex PCR assay. On the Illumina HiSeq System, the amplified TCR beta libraries were sequenced as 87-base-pair reads. Concerning the study's data processing: A later analysis counted tens of millions of unique TCR beta chains across the 690 or so repertoires, and about 10 million of these chains were shared by at least two donors. To remove PCR and sequencing errors, raw reads were error-corrected and collapsed into unique sequences using a nearest-neighbor algorithm that merged closely related sequences. To assign V, D and J gene segments, CDR3 sequences were aligned to IMGT reference sequences. Each retained sequence needed at least a six-nucleotide match to both a V gene segment and a J gene segment. Rearrangements were called productive when the CDR3 lacked stop codons and stayed in frame with V and J; all others were non-productive. Following IMGT convention, CDR3 was defined as the stretch from the second conserved V-encoded cysteine up to the conserved J-encoded phenylalanine. In an earlier analysis of roughly 610 of the donors, sequences lacking an unambiguous match to a single V gene segment were excluded. An earlier analysis of some 610 of the donors called V segments functional above 56.7% productive rearrangements and segregating when the between-donor standard deviation exceeded 5%. A statistical classification framework was built for diagnosing cytomegalovirus status from the catalog of TCR beta chain sequences. In a later analysis, TCR nucleotide sequences were compared against IMGT/GENE-DB human TR gene sequences so that V and J genes could be assigned. In a later analysis, CDR3 sequences and most-parsimonious VDJ recombination scenarios were assigned using the TCRdist pipeline. A later analysis defined each TCR beta chain by its CDR3 amino acid sequence plus V-gene family, and excluded reads lacking a unique V-gene family. To address suspected cross-contamination and a sequencing artifact, a later analysis removed a few hundred highly shared, low-generation-probability nucleotide sequences. For each public chain, a later analysis derived a clonal expansion index from normalized ranks of inferred template counts within each repertoire. In a later analysis, generation probabilities were computed with a VDJ recombination model fitted to out-of-frame rearrangements, and the resulting probabilities were checked against IGoR. In a later analysis, hypergeometric tests were used to score TCR-TCR, TCR-HLA and TCR-CMV co-occurrence, with a repertoire-size bias correction applied to TCR pairs. In a later analysis, false discovery rates were estimated by permuting HLA or CMV assignments 20 times. In a later analysis, co-occurring TCRs were grouped using DBSCAN, and TCRdist sequence similarity was added for clustering within HLA-allele-positive subsets. For co-occurrence clustering, repertoires with fewer than 30,000 or more than 120,000 public chains were excluded, along with five repertoires with anomalous nucleotide sharing. TCRdb re-hosts the immuneACCESS table, in-frame sequences only. Its copies lack some clones; in the studies checked, an unresolved V gene accounts for under half of them, and the cause for the rest is not known. The V and J calls and the clone size are those of that table, but D and trimming were determined from the DNA. The table held for this sample gives about 140,000 clones. The ten largest account for approximately 1% of the sample.

Results the study describes overall, beyond this receptor: According to a later analysis, TCR association rates differed among HLA loci, with DRB1 alleles showing the most associated TCRs and HLA-C alleles showing the fewest. In a later analysis, most CMV-associated TCR beta chains were found to appear HLA-restricted, with HLA associations seemingly driven largely by CMV exposure. Because HLA typing was missing for some donors at each locus, association tests included only the typed subset. Linkage disequilibrium might explain the correlated functional status among segregating V segments, but an unknown experimental factor could not be ruled out. In both the original and validation cohorts, the classifier was reported to diagnose cytomegalovirus status with high specificity and sensitivity. Across donors, most TCR sequences were observed very rarely, whereas some public TCRs were present in many individuals. At a false discovery rate of 0.05, a later analysis linked around 15,000 TCR beta sequences to specific HLA alleles. Sequencing depth was assumed to be roughly uniform across donors in the presence/absence analyses, though that assumption may not hold. The study gave a list of under 200 TCR beta chains associated with cytomegalovirus. When HLA alleles, especially DR and DQ, strongly co-occurred, TCR associations were difficult to assign to individual alleles. Some IMGT-functional V segments, including TRBV6-2 and TRBV6-3, could not be told apart with the 87-base-pair reads, so those segments were excluded. Because counts were too low, some 17 rarely observed V segments, including chromosome 9 orphons, were left out of the earlier analysis of 587 of the donors. A cluster of highly shared sequence variants was judged likely to be a technical artifact of the sequencing pipeline. The authors suggested that the approach could potentially be extended to other disease states and immunological phenotypes. Several of the top co-occurrence clusters appeared to be linked to parvovirus B19, influenza, CMV and Epstein-Barr virus, according to a later analysis. A few of the identified cytomegalovirus-associated TCR beta chains were confirmed in vitro to be specific for cytomegalovirus antigens. The cohort was sequenced for TCR beta chains only, and without alpha or paired-chain data the features that could be detected were limited. A further reported finding was that TCR beta sequences accurately predicted the HLA-A and HLA-B alleles for most subjects in the first cohort. In an earlier analysis of fewer than 700 of the donors, most TCR beta V segments appeared in productive rearrangements about 87% or about 30% of the time, broadly matching IMGT annotations. A later genetic analysis associated a missense DCLRE1C variant with V-gene and J-gene trimming of TCR beta chains, and an independent cohort replicated the association. According to a later genetic analysis, donors in an Asian-associated ancestry cluster had fewer N-insertions in productive TCRs than the approximately 610-donor mean. In a later analysis, HLA-associated TCR beta chains were found to be more clonally expanded and to have lower generation probabilities than equally common non-associated chains. CMV serostatus was the only immune exposure information available for the cohort.

The CDR3 runs 16 residues from the cysteine to the phenylalanine. Only the CDR3 DNA stays, 48 bases, in frame from base 1. CDR1 and CDR2, per the germline V gene (reference sequence), are PRHDT and FYEKMQ. V ends up 3 bases short and J 0 bases short, with an unmatched junction base count of 3. The cohort comprised some 730 healthy bone marrow donors. Cohort members were all nominally healthy when sampled, although unrecorded immune exposures were likely present. The donor tested CMV seronegative and was one of the 352 seronegative cohort members. A peripheral blood sample was provided by each donor, and peripheral blood mononuclear cells were used for TCR beta sequencing. Genomic DNA extraction from the blood cell samples was performed with the Qiagen DNeasy Blood Extraction Kit.

This sequence originates from a male donor in good health and CMV-seronegative. The chain links TRBV13 with TRBJ2-7; the central 12 bases match TRBD2. The sequenced sample consisted of PBMCs. The CDR3 reads CASSFLAGGNSYEQYF. The sequenced DNA is TGTGCCAGCAGCTTCCTAGCGGGGGGGAACTCCTACGAGCAGTACTTC.